This passage covers 30 T cell receptor beta chains from one sample sequenced in a study of blood T cell repertoires in COVID-19. Using immunoSEQ multiplex PCR, the repertoire was profiled, and TCRdb retains in-frame clones only, with some absent. The sample has roughly 250,000 clones, roughly 91% seen once. The sample was peripheral blood. These receptor sequences come from a young man with COVID-19, enrolled during active disease.

The gene calls are TRBV18 and TRBJ1-5, with unresolved D. Germline loops: CDR1 KGHSH, CDR2 LQKENI. The CDR3 is 15 amino acids. Trimming took off 1 base at V and 5 bases at J, with 12 bases between the two ends. CDR3: CASSPLPVLDQPQHF. The DNA of the CDR3 is TGTGCCAGCTCACCACTGCCGGTTCTGGATCAGCCCCAGCATTTT.

CDR3 in amino acids: CASSVTDRGNSPLHF. In DNA form, the CDR3 reads TGCGCCAGCAGCGTGACGGACAGGGGGAATTCACCCCTCCACTTT. This chain joins TRBV5-1 and TRBJ1-6; 10 bases align to TRBD1. The length of the CDR3 is 15 residues. V lost 4 bases to trimming and J lost 7 bases; unmatched junction nucleotides: 5. Germline-derived CDR1 and CDR2 are SGHRS and YFSETQ.

This rearrangement joins TRBV15 to TRBJ2-5; a possible D gene is TRBD1 (5 bases). The CDR3 length is 15 residues. CDR1 LNHNV and CDR2 YYDKDF come from the germline V gene (reference sequence). The V and J ends lost 3 bases and 3 bases respectively, with 14 bases between them. DNA for the CDR3: TGTGCCACCAGCAGGGACACGGCCCCCGAAGAGACCCAGTACTTC. Its translation: CATSRDTAPEETQYF.

The J gene is TRBJ1-1, the V gene TRBV5-6; TRBD1 might be the D (5 bases). This CDR3 has 13 residues. Trimming stripped 6 bases from V and 1 base from J, with 10 bases between. Germline CDR1 is SGHDT and CDR2 is YYEEEE. CDR3 loop: CASTQGSNTEAFF. In DNA, the CDR3 is TGTGCCAGCACCCAGGGATCGAACACTGAAGCTTTCTTT.

This clone appeared a single time. At the DNA level, this CDR3 is encoded by other sequences in the same sample as well. The chain employs TRBV9 and TRBJ1-3, with a possible D match to TRBD1 (5 bases). CDR1 SGDLS and CDR2 YYNGEE come from the germline V gene. The CDR3 has 15 amino acids. Between the trimmed V and J ends, which lost 0 bases and 0 bases, there was a span of 7 bases. The CDR3 reads CASSVGGVSGNTIYF. DNA for the CDR3: TGTGCCAGCAGCGTAGGGGGGGTCTCTGGAAACACCATATATTTT.

The CDR3 sequence is CASSMGDTGYEQYF. CDR3 bases: TGTGCCAGTAGTATGGGGGACACTGGCTACGAGCAGTACTTC. The rearrangement joins TRBV19 to TRBJ2-7, with D perhaps TRBD1 (6 bases). Germline values: CDR1 LNHDA, CDR2 SQIVND (reference sequence). This CDR3 contains 14 residues. V lost 3 bases, J lost 3 bases, and 12 bases lay in between.

CDR3 DNA: TGTGCCAGCAGCTCAGGGGTGGACTGGGAAGCTTTCTTT. Protein product: CASSSGVDWEAFF. The chain carries TRBV7-2 and TRBJ1-1; D possibly corresponds to TRBD1 (6 bases). Looked up from germline, CDR1 is SGHTA and CDR2 is FQGNSA. Trimming stripped 4 bases from V and 8 bases from J, with 14 bases between. The CDR3 sequence is 13 residues long.

The rearrangement joins TRBV4-1 to TRBJ1-1; D might be TRBD1 (6 bases). Germline V gene sequence: CDR1 MGHRA, CDR2 YSYEKL. Trimming removed 5 bases from V and 5 bases from J, with 15 bases in between. CDR3 length: 14 residues. DNA of the CDR3: TGCGCCAGCAGCACACCAACAGGGCGTACTGAAGCTTTCTTT. Residues: CASSTPTGRTEAFF.

The rearrangement joins TRBV18 to TRBJ1-2; 7 bases are a match to TRBD1. Unmatched junction bases numbered 6, after V lost 1 base and J lost 4 bases. Looked up from germline, CDR1 is KGHSH and CDR2 is LQKENI. The CDR3 extends over 15 amino acids. The CDR3 region has the DNA TGTGCCAGCTCACCACTGGACAGGACCTTCTATGGCTACACCTTC. This codes for CASSPLDRTFYGYTF.

This sequence joins TRBV2 and TRBJ2-1; 11 positions match TRBD2. CDR3 size: 15 residues. Per the germline V gene, CDR1 is SNHLY and CDR2 is FYNNEI. After removal of 5 bases from V and 6 bases from J, the junction contained 6 bases not matched to a gene. The DNA for the CDR3 is TGTGCCAGCAGTTTTAGCGGGGGGGAAAGCAATGAGCAGTTCTTC. Its protein is CASSFSGGESNEQFF.

V is TRBV2 and J is TRBJ1-1; D unclear. Germline loops: CDR1 SNHLY, CDR2 FYNNEI. The CDR3 length is 13 residues. Trimming removed 6 bases at V and 4 bases at J, with 12 bases between. This CDR3 is CASSAGPLTEAFF. CDR3 nucleotides: TGTGCCAGCAGCGCCGGTCCACTCACTGAAGCTTTCTTT. Full variable domain (missing parts from reference TRBV2 and TRBJ1-1): EPEVTQTPSHQVTQMGQEVILRCVPISNHLYFYWYRQILGQKVEFLVSFYNNEISEKSEIFDDQFSVERPDGSNFTLKIRSTKLEDSAMYFCASSAGPLTEAFFGQGTRLTVV.

This clone was recorded only once. V usage is TRBV6-5 and J usage is TRBJ2-5; TRBD1 agrees at 10 bases. The CDR3 has 16 amino acids. V lost 4 bases and J lost 5; bases outside the gene matches: 10. CDR1 is MNHEY and CDR2 is SVGAGI in the germline V gene. The CDR3 nucleotides read TGTGCCAGCAGTTGGCAGACAGGGGGCTTGGAGGAGACCCAGTACTTC. Protein: CASSWQTGGLEETQYF.

V and J are TRBV7-2 and TRBJ2-7; no definite D call. CDR3 length equals 13 residues. Germline CDR1 reads SGHTA; CDR2 reads FQGNSA. V was pared by 1 base and J by 4 bases, with 8 bases between. CDR3 bases: TGTGCCAGCAGCTTAGTCCAGTCTTACGAGCAGTACTTC. Translating it yields CASSLVQSYEQYF.

The V and J genes are TRBV20-1 and TRBJ1-2; no clear D. The germline V gene has CDR1 DFQATT and CDR2 SNEGSKA (reference sequence). This CDR3 is 13 amino acids long. Trimming removed 3 bases at V and 3 bases at J, with 11 bases between. CDR3 loop: CSASSRHYYGYTF. The CDR3 nucleotides are TGCAGTGCTAGTTCCAGACATTACTATGGCTACACCTTC.

The sample holds one count of this clone. The rearrangement joins TRBV5-1 to TRBJ1-2, with D perhaps matching TRBD1 (5 bases). Germline assignment: CDR1 SGHRS and CDR2 YFSETQ. CDR3 length equals 15 residues. The V gene lost 0 bases and the J gene lost 4 bases, with 13 bases spanning the gap. The CDR3 sequence is CASSLAAGRSYGYTF. DNA for the CDR3: TGCGCCAGCAGCTTGGCAGCGGGGCGGAGCTATGGCTACACCTTC.

The chain employs TRBV3-1 (or the pseudogene TRBV3-2) and TRBJ2-5, with D perhaps matching TRBD1 (6 bases). The CDR3 contains 14 residues. Per the germline V gene, CDR1 is LGHDT and CDR2 is YNNKEL (reference sequence). The V end lost 1 base, the J end lost 6 bases, and 12 bases lay between the germline ends. CDR3 protein: CASSQGAGAKTQYF. The DNA of the CDR3 is TGTGCCAGCAGCCAAGGAGCAGGGGCGAAGACCCAGTACTTC.

V and J are TRBV3-1 (or the pseudogene TRBV3-2) and TRBJ1-4; D gene uncertain. This CDR3 spans 13 amino acids. Germline CDR1 LGHDT, CDR2 YNNKEL (reference sequence). V dropped 4 bases and J dropped 5 bases, with 8 bases sitting between them. CDR3 nucleotides: TGTGCCAGCAGCCCACCTACCAATGAAAAACTGTTTTTT. Translated: CASSPPTNEKLFF.

The chain uses TRBV4-2 and TRBJ1-6; no reliable D call. With 0 bases removed from V and 0 bases from J, the gap between germline ends came to 12 bases. Germline lookup yields CDR1 LGHNA and CDR2 YNFKEQ. CDR3 length: 18 residues. This chain's CDR3 is CASSQDDSLSSYNSPLHF. CDR3 DNA: TGTGCCAGCAGCCAAGACGATAGCCTGAGCTCCTATAATTCACCCCTCCACTTT.

The chain links TRBV3-1 (or the pseudogene TRBV3-2) to TRBJ1-2; D might be TRBD1 (6 bases). This CDR3 comprises 17 residues. CDR1 and CDR2 (germline): LGHDT, YNNKEL (reference sequence). V lost 4 bases to trimming and J lost 7 bases, with 25 bases between them. CDR3 bases: TGTGCCAGCAGCCCCCTTCGGGGGGGCGGGGGTGGAAGTGGCTACACCTTC. It encodes CASSPLRGGGGGSGYTF.

The chain recombines TRBV7-3 with TRBJ2-5; D unclear. Per the germline V gene, CDR1 is SGHTA and CDR2 is FQGTGA. Trimming stripped 5 bases from V and 5 bases from J, with 12 bases between. The CDR3 extends over 13 amino acids. The CDR3 region has the DNA TGTGCCAGCAGCCTCACCAGCGACGAGACCCAGTACTTC. Residues: CASSLTSDETQYF.

The count of this clone is one. The gene calls are TRBV19 and TRBJ2-6, with D maybe TRBD1 (6 bases). V was shortened by 8 bases and J by 0 bases, with 14 bases between the two germline ends. Germline-derived CDR1 and CDR2 are LNHDA and SQIVND (reference sequence). The CDR3 contains 16 residues. In DNA form, the CDR3 reads TGTGCCAGTTCCGGGACATCTCTCTCTGGGGCCAACGTCCTGACTTTC. This codes for CASSGTSLSGANVLTF. Looking up the rest from reference TRBV19 and TRBJ2-6 gives the full variable domain: DGGITQSPKYLFRKEGQNVTLSCEQNLNHDAMYWYRQDPGQGLRLIYYSQIVNDFQKGDIAEGYSVSREKKESFPLTVTSAQKNPTAFYLCASSGTSLSGANVLTFGAGSRLTVL.

The chain recombines TRBV19 with TRBJ1-5; a possible D gene is TRBD1 (6 bases). This CDR3 has 15 residues. V lost 5 bases and J lost 5, with 16 bases in between. Germline V gene sequence: CDR1 LNHDA, CDR2 SQIVND (reference sequence). The CDR3 loop is CASSPSGGAYQPQHF. The DNA of the CDR3 is TGTGCCAGTAGTCCCTCGGGGGGGGCCTATCAGCCCCAGCATTTT.

This chain connects TRBV6-5 to TRBJ2-7, with a possible D match to TRBD1 (5 bases). CDR3 length equals 13 residues. V lost 6 bases and J 4 bases, leaving 13 bases between the germline ends. Germline CDR1 MNHEY, CDR2 SVGAGI. The CDR3 loop reads CASSQGQSYEQYF. In DNA, the CDR3 is TGTGCCAGCAGCCAGGGCCAGTCTTACGAGCAGTACTTC.

This chain uses TRBV15 with TRBJ1-6; D unclear. The germline gives CDR1 LNHNV, CDR2 YYDKDF (reference sequence). The CDR3 contains 16 residues. With 1 base removed from V and 6 bases from J, the gap between germline ends came to 13 bases. CDR3 region: CATSRGGRGSNSPLHF. CDR3 DNA sequence: TGTGCCACCAGCAGAGGTGGGAGAGGGAGTAATTCACCCCTCCACTTT.

The V gene is TRBV19, the J gene TRBJ2-3; 11 bases map to TRBD1. The CDR3 is made up of 13 amino acids. Germline V gene lookup returns CDR1 LNHDA and CDR2 SQIVND (reference sequence). After removal of 7 bases from V and 5 bases from J, the junction contained 2 bases not matched to a gene. CDR3 loop: CASMGTGGDTQYF. CDR3 nucleotide sequence: TGTGCCAGTATGGGGACAGGGGGAGATACGCAGTATTTT.

For this clone: Distinct nucleotide sequences in the sample also encode this CDR3. This chain uses TRBV5-1 with TRBJ2-1; D is possibly TRBD2 (5 bases). In germline, CDR1 is SGHRS, CDR2 YFSETQ. CDR3 size: 15 residues. With 0 bases removed from V and 0 bases from J, the gap between germline ends came to 7 bases. The CDR3 region is CASSLESGSYNEQFF. The CDR3 DNA is TGCGCCAGCAGCTTGGAGAGCGGCTCCTACAATGAGCAGTTCTTC.

The genes are TRBV11-3 and TRBJ2-3; D ambiguous. V shed 5 bases and J shed 1 base, with 4 bases lying between them. The CDR3 runs to 12 residues. Germline V lookup: CDR1 SGHNT, CDR2 YENEEA. CDR3 protein: CASSPGTDTQYF. For the CDR3, the DNA is TGTGCCAGCAGCCCCGGCACAGATACGCAGTATTTT. Full variable domain (remainder filled in from reference TRBV11-3 and TRBJ2-3): EAGVVQSPRYKIIEKKQPVAFWCNPISGHNTLYWYLQNLGQGPELLIRYENEEAVDDSQLPKDRFSAERLKGVDSTLKIQPAELGDSAVYLCASSPGTDTQYFGPGTRLTVL.

The chain uses TRBV11-2 and TRBJ2-1; 10 nucleotides align to TRBD2. The CDR3 totals 16 residues. Germline CDR1 is SGHAT and CDR2 is FQNNGV. Germline trimming cut 5 bases from V and 4 bases from J; bases unmatched to any gene: 8. DNA for the CDR3: TGTGCCAGCAGCACCCGGACTAGCGGTTTTTACAATGAGCAGTTCTTC. Protein product: CASSTRTSGFYNEQFF. Full variable domain (remainder filled in from reference TRBV11-2 and TRBJ2-1): EAGVAQSPRYKIIEKRQSVAFWCNPISGHATLYWYQQILGQGPKLLIQFQNNGVVDDSQLPKDRFSAERLKGVDSTLKIQPAKLEDSAVYLCASSTRTSGFYNEQFFGPGTRLTVL.

The chain employs TRBV19 and TRBJ2-2, with 10 bases that match TRBD2. Germline loops: CDR1 LNHDA, CDR2 SQIVND (reference sequence). J lost 0 bases, V lost 5 bases, and 9 bases had no gene match. This CDR3 has 18 amino acids. In DNA, the CDR3 is TGTGCCAGTAGTTATGCTAGCGGGGGAACCGCGAACACCGGGGAGCTGTTTTTT. This gives the protein CASSYASGGTANTGELFF.

The chain joins TRBV6-5 to TRBJ2-4; D not certain. V lost 6 bases, J lost 0 bases, and 6 bases lay in between. There are 13 residues in the CDR3. CDR1 and CDR2 from the germline V gene are MNHEY and SVGAGI. In DNA, the CDR3 is TGTGCCAGCAGACAGCTAGCCAAAAACATTCAGTACTTC. Translation gives CASRQLAKNIQYF.